What follows is one T cell receptor (beta chain) and its context. The data derive from a study of blood T cell repertoires in COVID-19. Study details: PBMCs, B-cell-depleted T cells, or T cells provided the cDNA or gDNA that made up the material.

Libraries were prepared by immunoSEQ multiplex PCR; TCRdb keeps only in-frame clonotypes and omits some of them. The data show about 360,000 clones, approximately 86% seen once. Germline CDR1 SGHRS, CDR2 YFSETQ. This CDR3 spans 20 amino acids. Deletions cut 1 base from V and 3 bases from J, with 29 bases between. Source material: peripheral blood. This receptor was taken from a woman aged 55-70 years with COVID-19, enrolled during active disease. The chain is built from TRBV5-1 and TRBJ2-7; D gene uncertain. The CDR3 region is CASSLKRLGERHSVIYEQYF. CDR3 DNA sequence: TGCGCCAGCAGCTTGAAAAGATTGGGCGAACGGCACTCAGTAATCTACGAGCAGTACTTC.